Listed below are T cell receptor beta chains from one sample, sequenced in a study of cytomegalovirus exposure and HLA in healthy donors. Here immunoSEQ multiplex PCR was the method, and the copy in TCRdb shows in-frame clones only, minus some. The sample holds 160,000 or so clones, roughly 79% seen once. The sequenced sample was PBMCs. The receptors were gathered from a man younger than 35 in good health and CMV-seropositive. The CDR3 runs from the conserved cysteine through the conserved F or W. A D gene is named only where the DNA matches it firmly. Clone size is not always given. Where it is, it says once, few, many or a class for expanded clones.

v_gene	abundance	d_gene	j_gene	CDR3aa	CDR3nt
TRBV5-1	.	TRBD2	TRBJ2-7	CASSLKSGLNYEQYF	TGCGCCAGCAGCTTGAAGTCGGGACTAAACTACGAGCAGTACTTC
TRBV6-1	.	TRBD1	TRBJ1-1	CASSEEFTPYRGSTEAFF	TGTGCCAGCAGTGAAGAATTCACTCCTTACAGGGGTTCCACTGAAGCTTTCTTT
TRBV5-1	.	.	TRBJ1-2	CASSLDTQANYGYTF	TGCGCCAGCAGCTTGGACACGCAAGCTAACTATGGCTACACCTTC
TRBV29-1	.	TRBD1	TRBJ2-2	CSVAGQGVGELFF	TGCAGCGTTGCGGGACAGGGGGTCGGGGAGCTGTTTTTT
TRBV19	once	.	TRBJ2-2	CASSIFVLTPNGELFF	TGTGCCAGTAGTATATTCGTACTAACCCCCAACGGGGAGCTGTTTTTT
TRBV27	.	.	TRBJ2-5	CASSLGLQETQYF	TGTGCCAGCAGTTTGGGGCTGCAAGAGACCCAGTACTTC
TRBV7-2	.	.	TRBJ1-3	CASSSLPVVGNTIYF	TGTGCCAGCAGCTCGCTGCCCGTAGTGGGAAACACCATATATTTT
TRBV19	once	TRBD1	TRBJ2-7	CASSPGTELQYF	TGTGCCAGTAGTCCTGGGACAGAGTTGCAGTACTTC
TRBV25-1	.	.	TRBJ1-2	CASSRTAEGYTF	TGTGCCAGCAGTAGGACAGCTGAAGGCTACACCTTC
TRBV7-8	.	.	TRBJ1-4	CASSLSGGNGIGWRPIKLFF	TGTGCCAGCAGCTTAAGCGGCGGGAATGGAATTGGGTGGCGGCCCATAAAACTGTTTTTT
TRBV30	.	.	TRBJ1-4	CAWSSIRGNEKLFF	TGTGCCTGGAGTTCTATCCGGGGGAATGAAAAACTGTTTTTT
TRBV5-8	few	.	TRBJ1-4	CASSLEDGGPNEKLFF	TGTGCCAGCAGCTTGGAAGATGGGGGCCCTAATGAAAAACTGTTTTTT
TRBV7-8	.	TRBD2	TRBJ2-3	CASSLEWGGTDTQYF	TGTGCCAGCAGCTTAGAGTGGGGGGGTACAGATACGCAGTATTTT
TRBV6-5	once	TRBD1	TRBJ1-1	CASRDRERAEAFF	TGTGCCAGCAGGGACAGGGAAAGGGCTGAAGCTTTCTTT
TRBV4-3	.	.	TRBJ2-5	CASSQDRFVETQYF	TGCGCCAGCAGCCAAGATCGGTTTGTCGAGACCCAGTACTTC
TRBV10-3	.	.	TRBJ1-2	CAISERSGSSHGYTF	TGTGCCATCAGTGAGAGGTCAGGGTCATCCCATGGCTACACCTTC
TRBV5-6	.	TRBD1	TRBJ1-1	CASRSGGPMNTEAFF	TGTGCCAGCAGATCAGGGGGCCCAATGAACACTGAAGCTTTCTTT
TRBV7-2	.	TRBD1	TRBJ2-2	CASSLQGATGTGELFF	TGTGCCAGCAGCTTGCAGGGGGCGACGGGAACCGGGGAGCTGTTTTTT
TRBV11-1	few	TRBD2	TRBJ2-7	CASSFSGISYEQYF	TGTGCCAGCAGCTTTAGCGGGATCTCCTACGAGCAGTACTTC
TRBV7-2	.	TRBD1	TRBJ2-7	CASSGTGGGYEQYF	TGTGCCAGCAGCGGTACAGGGGGCGGGTACGAGCAGTACTTC
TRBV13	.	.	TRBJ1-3	CASSRQPEGNTIYF	TGTGCCAGCAGCCGCCAACCCGAGGGAAACACCATATATTTT
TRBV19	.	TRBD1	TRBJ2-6	CASRPGQGTSGANVLTF	TGTGCCAGTAGACCCGGACAGGGGACCTCTGGGGCCAACGTCCTGACTTTC
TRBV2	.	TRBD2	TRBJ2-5	CASSIGTSGSWGQETQYF	TGTGCCAGCAGTATTGGGACTAGCGGGAGTTGGGGTCAAGAGACCCAGTACTTC
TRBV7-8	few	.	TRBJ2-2	CASSLGWGNGELFF	TGTGCCAGCAGCTTAGGTTGGGGCAACGGGGAGCTGTTTTTT
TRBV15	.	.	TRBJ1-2	CATSILGSYGYTF	TGTGCCACCAGCATCCTGGGGAGCTATGGCTACACCTTC
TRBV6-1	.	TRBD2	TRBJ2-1	CASRGGYSSYNEQFF	TGTGCCAGCAGGGGGGGGTACAGCTCCTACAATGAGCAGTTCTTC
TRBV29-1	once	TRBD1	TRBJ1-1	CSVGQGITEAFF	TGCAGCGTTGGACAGGGGATCACTGAAGCTTTCTTT
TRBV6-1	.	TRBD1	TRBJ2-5	CASSEQTGGGETQYF	TGTGCCAGCAGTGAACAGACAGGGGGAGGAGAGACCCAGTACTTC
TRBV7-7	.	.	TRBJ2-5	CASSLGLQETQYF	TGTGCTAGCAGCTTAGGACTGCAAGAGACCCAGTACTTC
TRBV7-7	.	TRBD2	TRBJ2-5	CASSLGGGIQETQYF	TGTGCCAGCAGCTTGGGGGGGGGAATCCAAGAGACCCAGTACTTC
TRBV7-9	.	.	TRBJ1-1	CASSLSSAEAFF	TGTGCCAGCAGCTTATCGTCCGCTGAAGCTTTCTTT
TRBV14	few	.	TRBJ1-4	CASSQDLPRGEKLFF	TGTGCCAGCAGCCAAGATCTCCCCCGGGGAGAAAAACTGTTTTTT
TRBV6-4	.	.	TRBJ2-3	CASSDSYSLTDTQYF	TGTGCCAGCAGTGACTCGTACAGCCTCACAGATACGCAGTATTTT
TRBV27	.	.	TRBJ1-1	CASSGPSGGNTEAFF	TGTGCCAGCAGTGGGCCCTCGGGAGGGAACACTGAAGCTTTCTTT
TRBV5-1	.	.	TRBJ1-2	CASSLASEPGESYTF	TGCGCCAGCAGCTTGGCCTCCGAGCCGGGGGAGAGCTACACCTTC
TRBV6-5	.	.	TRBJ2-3	CASKQGRVSDTQYF	TGTGCCAGCAAGCAGGGAAGAGTCTCAGATACGCAGTATTTT
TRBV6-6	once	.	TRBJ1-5	CASSYSENQPQHF	TGTGCCAGCAGTTACTCGGAGAATCAGCCCCAGCATTTT
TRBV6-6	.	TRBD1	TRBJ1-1	CASSYSLTGLETEAFF	TGTGCCAGCAGTTACTCCCTGACAGGGTTGGAAACTGAAGCTTTCTTT
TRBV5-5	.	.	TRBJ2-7	CASTDRGGLAYEQYF	TGTGCCAGCACCGATAGGGGGGGGTTGGCCTACGAGCAGTACTTC
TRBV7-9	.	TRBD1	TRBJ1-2	CASSTGVGYTF	TGTGCCAGCAGCACAGGGGTTGGCTACACCTTC
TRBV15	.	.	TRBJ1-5	CATSRVTGQSNQPQHF	TGTGCCACCAGCAGAGTCACCGGACAGAGCAATCAGCCCCAGCATTTT
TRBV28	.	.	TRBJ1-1	CASSLNQVNTEAFF	TGTGCCAGCAGTCTCAATCAGGTGAACACTGAAGCTTTCTTT
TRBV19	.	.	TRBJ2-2	CASSMGEDLRGELFF	TGTGCCAGTAGTATGGGTGAAGACTTACGGGGGGAGCTGTTTTTT
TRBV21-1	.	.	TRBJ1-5	CASPGTGVQPQHF	TGTGCCAGCCCAGGGACAGGGGTTCAGCCCCAGCATTTT
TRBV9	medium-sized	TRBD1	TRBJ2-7	CASSATGGSYEQYF	TGTGCCAGCAGCGCGACAGGGGGATCCTACGAGCAGTACTTC
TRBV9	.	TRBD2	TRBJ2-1	CASSLTSGSIYEQFF	TGTGCCAGCAGCCTGACTAGCGGGAGTATCTATGAGCAGTTCTTC
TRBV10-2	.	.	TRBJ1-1	CASSESAVRGNTEAFF	TGCGCCAGCAGTGAGTCTGCAGTCAGGGGAAACACTGAAGCTTTCTTT
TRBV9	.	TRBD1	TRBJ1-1	CASSGRDRGTEAFF	TGTGCCAGCAGCGGAAGGGACAGAGGCACTGAAGCTTTCTTT
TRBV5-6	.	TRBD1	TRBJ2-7	CASSLVTGGLYEQYF	TGTGCCAGCAGCTTGGTTACAGGGGGCCTCTACGAGCAGTACTTC
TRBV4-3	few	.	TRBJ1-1	CASSQEARGNTEAFF	TGCGCCAGCAGCCAAGAGGCCAGGGGGAACACTGAAGCTTTCTTT
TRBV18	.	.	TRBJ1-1	CASSPIAPNTEAFF	TGTGCCAGCTCACCGATAGCTCCAAACACTGAAGCTTTCTTT
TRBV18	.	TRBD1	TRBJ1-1	CASSPSGGGASEAFF	TGTGCCAGCTCCCCCAGTGGAGGGGGCGCGTCCGAAGCTTTCTTT
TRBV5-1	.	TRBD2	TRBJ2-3	CASSLARLAGVGDTQYF	TGCGCCAGCAGCTTGGCCCGACTAGCGGGAGTAGGAGATACGCAATATTTT
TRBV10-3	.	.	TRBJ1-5	CAISGTEYQPQHF	TGTGCCATCAGTGGGACAGAATATCAGCCCCAGCATTTT
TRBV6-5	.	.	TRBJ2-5	CASSLEGHQYF	TGTGCCAGCAGCCTGGAGGGGCACCAGTACTTC
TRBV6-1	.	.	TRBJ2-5	CASSETPTVTYQETQYF	TGTGCCAGCAGCGAAACCCCGACAGTGACTTACCAAGAGACCCAGTACTTC
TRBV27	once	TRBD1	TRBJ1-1	CASSTKTGGPSTEAFF	TGTGCCAGCAGTACGAAGACAGGGGGACCATCCACTGAAGCTTTCTTT
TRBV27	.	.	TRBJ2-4	CASSFGTLRAKNIQYF	TGTGCCAGCAGTTTTGGGACACTCCGGGCCAAAAACATTCAGTACTTC
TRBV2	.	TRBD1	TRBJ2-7	CASTLTGEIYYEQYF	TGTGCCAGCACACTGACAGGGGAGATATACTACGAGCAGTACTTC